A selection of T cell receptor beta chains follows, all from one sample in a study of T cell repertoires in cytomegalovirus infection. TCRdb used MiXCR to reprocess the reads, holding one entry per CDR3 protein. The data show about 400,000 distinct CDR3 sequences, around a third seen once. What these receptors recognize is not known. The sample consisted of cultured PBMCs, taken from culture after CMV antigen stimulation. Receptors were obtained from a human donor in good health (CMV status not recorded). Some clones in this sample may be carry-over from other donors' samples. The CDR3 runs from the conserved cysteine through the conserved F or W. A D gene is named only where the DNA matches it firmly. Not all rows give a size; the values are once, few, many and, for expanded clones, a class.

J: TRBJ1-6; V: TRBV27; size: .; D: .; CDR3: CASRPETGRNSPLHF; DNA: TGTGCCAGCAGACCTGAAACAGGGCGCAATTCACCCCTCCACTTT
J: TRBJ2-5; V: TRBV7-6; size: .; D: .; CDR3: CASSQNWGSGENQYF; DNA: TGTGCCAGCAGCCAGAATTGGGGCAGTGGAGAGAACCAGTACTTC
J: TRBJ2-3; V: TRBV20-1; size: .; D: .; CDR3: CSASGAAGDTQYF; DNA: TGCAGTGCTAGCGGGGCAGCAGGGGATACGCAGTATTTT
J: TRBJ1-5; V: TRBV20-1; size: .; D: .; CDR3: CSARDLASGEQPQHF; DNA: TGCAGTGCTAGAGATCTCGCTTCAGGGGAACAGCCCCAGCATTTT
J: TRBJ1-5; V: TRBV12-3/TRBV12-4; size: .; D: .; CDR3: CASSRTDNQPQHF; DNA: TGTGCCAGCAGTCGGACAGACAATCAGCCCCAGCATTTT
J: TRBJ1-1; V: TRBV25-1; size: .; D: .; CDR3: CASSESVNTEAFF; DNA: TGTGCCAGCAGTGAATCAGTGAACACTGAAGCTTTCTTT
J: TRBJ2-3; V: TRBV24-1; size: .; D: TRBD2; CDR3: CATSDHSGRSTDTQYF; DNA: TGTGCCACCAGTGATCATAGCGGGAGGAGCACAGATACGCAGTATTTT
J: TRBJ2-3; V: TRBV7-2; size: many; D: TRBD2; CDR3: CATMAGGTQYF; DNA: TGTGCCACCATGGCGGGGGGTACGCAGTATTTT
J: TRBJ2-5; V: TRBV7-8; size: few; D: .; CDR3: CASSFVVHQETQYF; DNA: TGTGCCAGCAGCTTCGTTGTTCACCAAGAGACCCAGTACTTC
J: TRBJ2-1; V: TRBV7-3; size: .; D: TRBD2; CDR3: CASSNPGGGPNNEQFF; DNA: TGTGCCAGCAGCAACCCGGGGGGAGGGCCCAACAATGAGCAGTTCTTC
J: TRBJ2-5; V: TRBV28; size: few; D: .; CDR3: CASIQGGSETQYF; DNA: TGTGCCAGCATTCAGGGGGGGTCAGAGACCCAGTACTTC
J: TRBJ1-2; V: TRBV12-3/TRBV12-4; size: once; D: .; CDR3: CASSFPGDHGYTF; DNA: TGTGCCAGCAGTTTCCCGGGGGACCACGGCTACACCTTC
J: TRBJ2-2; V: TRBV5-6; size: few; D: TRBD2; CDR3: CASSLGGRGNTGELFF; DNA: TGTGCCAGCAGCTTGGGCGGGAGAGGGAACACCGGGGAGCTGTTTTTT
J: TRBJ1-2; V: TRBV12-3/TRBV12-4; size: few; D: .; CDR3: CASSDNSYGYTF; DNA: TGTGCCAGCTCGGACAACTCCTATGGCTACACCTTC
J: TRBJ2-5; V: TRBV7-2; size: many; D: .; CDR3: CASSLGRVILETQYF; DNA: TGTGCCAGCAGCTTAGGGAGGGTAATACTGGAGACCCAGTACTTC
J: TRBJ2-1; V: TRBV20-1; size: .; D: .; CDR3: CSARLARTYNEQFF; DNA: TGCAGTGCTAGGCTAGCGCGAACCTACAATGAGCAGTTCTTC
J: TRBJ2-3; V: TRBV4-3; size: many; D: .; CDR3: CASSQDSGYDTDTQYF; DNA: TGCGCCAGCAGCCAAGATAGTGGCTATGACACAGATACGCAGTATTTT
J: TRBJ1-1; V: TRBV7-8; size: many; D: TRBD1; CDR3: CASSFRDSDATEAFF; DNA: TGTGCCAGCAGCTTCCGGGACAGCGATGCTACTGAAGCTTTCTTT
J: TRBJ2-3; V: TRBV11-3; size: .; D: TRBD1; CDR3: CASSLEGRGLDTQYF; DNA: TGTGCCAGCAGCTTAGAAGGCAGGGGGCTAGATACGCAGTATTTT
J: TRBJ2-2; V: TRBV7-2; size: .; D: .; CDR3: CASSPRGQPNTGELFF; DNA: TGTGCCAGCAGCCCCAGGGGACAACCGAACACCGGGGAGCTGTTTTTT
J: TRBJ2-1; V: TRBV7-9; size: few; D: TRBD2; CDR3: CASSLFLGLAGGTYNEQFF; DNA: TGTGCCAGCAGCCTTTTCCTTGGACTAGCGGGAGGGACCTACAATGAGCAGTTCTTC
J: TRBJ2-7; V: TRBV28; size: .; D: .; CDR3: CASSLLLYEQYF; DNA: TGTGCCAGCAGTTTGTTGTTGTACGAGCAGTACTTC
J: TRBJ2-2; V: TRBV7-9; size: .; D: .; CDR3: CASSLGGLDTGELFF; DNA: TGTGCCAGCAGCTTAGGAGGGCTTGACACCGGGGAGCTGTTTTTT
J: TRBJ2-2; V: TRBV12-3/TRBV12-4; size: few; D: TRBD2; CDR3: CASRPTSGVNTGELFF; DNA: TGTGCCAGTAGGCCCACTAGCGGGGTAAACACCGGGGAGCTGTTTTTT
J: TRBJ1-5; V: TRBV10-3; size: .; D: TRBD1; CDR3: CAISDHRGLAGGQPQHF; DNA: TGTGCCATCAGTGATCACAGGGGCCTCGCGGGGGGTCAGCCCCAGCATTTT
J: TRBJ2-7; V: TRBV4-2; size: .; D: TRBD2; CDR3: CASSQVSGTSGVSSYEQYF; DNA: TGTGCCAGCAGCCAAGTCTCCGGGACTAGCGGGGTGAGCTCCTACGAGCAGTACTTC
J: TRBJ2-3; V: TRBV5-4; size: .; D: TRBD2; CDR3: CASSSASGRISTDTQYF; DNA: TGTGCCAGCAGCTCCGCTAGCGGGAGGATTAGCACAGATACGCAGTATTTT
J: TRBJ2-3; V: TRBV7-2; size: .; D: .; CDR3: CASSLPGGNTQYF; DNA: TGTGCCAGCAGCTTACCTGGAGGAAATACGCAGTATTTT
J: TRBJ2-1; V: TRBV7-9; size: .; D: TRBD2; CDR3: CASSFGLAETTSYNEQFF; DNA: TGTGCCAGCAGCTTCGGGCTAGCGGAAACTACCTCCTACAATGAGCAGTTCTTC
J: TRBJ2-2; V: TRBV27; size: .; D: TRBD2; CDR3: CASSALAGGSTGELFF; DNA: TGTGCCAGCAGTGCTCTAGCGGGAGGGAGCACCGGGGAGCTGTTTTTT
J: TRBJ2-7; V: TRBV7-2; size: .; D: TRBD2; CDR3: CASSLRTSGRYFSYEQYF; DNA: TGTGCCAGCAGCCTACGGACTAGCGGGAGGTACTTCTCCTACGAGCAGTACTTC
J: TRBJ2-5; V: TRBV12-3/TRBV12-4; size: .; D: TRBD2; CDR3: CASSSSGLQETQYF; DNA: TGTGCCAGCAGTTCTAGCGGGTTACAAGAGACCCAGTACTTC
J: TRBJ1-1; V: TRBV19; size: few; D: .; CDR3: CASRVNSGATEAFF; DNA: TGTGCCAGTAGGGTGAACAGTGGGGCCACTGAAGCTTTCTTT
J: TRBJ2-7; V: TRBV9; size: .; D: TRBD2; CDR3: CASSVVAGPPYEQYF; DNA: TGTGCCAGCAGCGTTGTAGCGGGACCCCCCTACGAGCAGTACTTC
J: TRBJ1-2; V: TRBV7-2; size: .; D: .; CDR3: CASSLGTGTHSVFYGYTF; DNA: TGTGCCAGCAGCCTCGGAACCGGGACCCATTCCGTTTTTTATGGCTACACCTTC
J: TRBJ2-2; V: TRBV11-1; size: .; D: .; CDR3: CASRLDRMNTGELFF; DNA: TGTGCCAGCAGACTGGACCGAATGAACACCGGGGAGCTGTTTTTT
J: TRBJ2-2; V: TRBV7-2; size: few; D: TRBD1; CDR3: CASSRTGGGTGELFF; DNA: TGTGCCAGCAGCCGGACAGGGGGCGGAACCGGGGAGCTGTTTTTT
J: TRBJ2-6; V: TRBV18; size: many; D: .; CDR3: CASSSSSSGANVLTF; DNA: TGTGCCAGCTCATCCAGCAGCTCTGGGGCCAACGTCCTGACTTTC
J: TRBJ2-1; V: TRBV5-6; size: few; D: .; CDR3: CASSPTRGVNEQFF; DNA: TGTGCCAGCAGCCCCACGAGGGGAGTCAATGAGCAGTTCTTC
J: TRBJ1-4; V: TRBV4-1; size: few; D: .; CDR3: CASSDMTTENEKLFF; DNA: TGCGCCAGCAGCGATATGACGACAGAGAATGAAAAACTGTTTTTT
J: TRBJ1-1; V: TRBV19; size: .; D: .; CDR3: CASLKGSEPLNTEAFF; DNA: TGTGCCAGTCTTAAAGGGTCAGAGCCTTTGAACACTGAAGCTTTCTTT
J: TRBJ2-7; V: TRBV4-3; size: few; D: .; CDR3: CASSQEVGFDVGYEQYF; DNA: TGCGCCAGCAGCCAAGAAGTAGGGTTTGATGTGGGCTACGAGCAGTACTTC
J: TRBJ2-7; V: TRBV10-3; size: .; D: .; CDR3: CAISELPGPDEQYF; DNA: TGTGCCATCAGTGAGTTACCAGGCCCAGACGAGCAGTACTTC
J: TRBJ2-1; V: TRBV12-3/TRBV12-4; size: .; D: TRBD2; CDR3: CASSFGREGSYNEQFF; DNA: TGTGCCAGCAGTTTCGGGCGGGAGGGTTCCTACAATGAGCAGTTCTTC
J: TRBJ2-1; V: TRBV11-3; size: .; D: TRBD1; CDR3: CASSPNRGSSYNEQFF; DNA: TGTGCCAGCAGCCCTAACAGGGGGAGCTCCTACAATGAGCAGTTCTTC
J: TRBJ1-1; V: TRBV6-1; size: many; D: .; CDR3: CASRVQVSTEAFF; DNA: TGTGCCAGCAGGGTACAGGTTTCCACTGAAGCTTTCTTT
J: TRBJ2-2; V: TRBV4-1; size: few; D: .; CDR3: CASSIARSGELFF; DNA: TGCGCCAGCAGCATAGCCCGGTCCGGGGAGCTGTTTTTT
J: TRBJ2-2; V: TRBV27; size: .; D: .; CDR3: CASSFSETRPGELFF; DNA: TGTGCCAGCAGTTTCAGCGAAACTAGGCCCGGGGAGCTGTTTTTT
J: TRBJ1-4; V: TRBV19; size: .; D: .; CDR3: CASSHGGLATNEKLFF; DNA: TGTGCCAGTAGCCATGGTGGTCTCGCAACTAATGAAAAACTGTTTTTT
J: TRBJ2-5; V: TRBV19; size: .; D: .; CDR3: CASSPKAGETQYF; DNA: TGTGCCAGTAGTCCTAAGGCAGGGGAGACCCAGTACTTC
J: TRBJ1-5; V: TRBV12-3/TRBV12-4; size: .; D: .; CDR3: CTSSIRRLNQPQHF; DNA: TGTACCAGCAGTATCCGACGGCTCAATCAGCCCCAGCATTTT
J: TRBJ2-7; V: TRBV6-1; size: .; D: .; CDR3: CASSLTILSSYEQYF; DNA: TGTGCCAGCAGTCTGACTATTCTTAGCTCCTACGAGCAGTACTTC
J: TRBJ1-2; V: TRBV5-8; size: .; D: .; CDR3: CASKLQAGQSYGYTF; DNA: TGTGCCAGCAAGCTACAAGCAGGACAGAGCTATGGCTACACCTTC
J: TRBJ1-3; V: TRBV10-3; size: many; D: .; CDR3: CAISEILSGNTIYF; DNA: TGTGCCATCAGTGAAATCCTCTCTGGAAACACCATATATTTT
J: TRBJ1-1; V: TRBV7-2; size: few; D: .; CDR3: CASSRTSMNTEAFF; DNA: TGTGCCAGCAGCCGGACGTCAATGAACACTGAAGCTTTCTTT